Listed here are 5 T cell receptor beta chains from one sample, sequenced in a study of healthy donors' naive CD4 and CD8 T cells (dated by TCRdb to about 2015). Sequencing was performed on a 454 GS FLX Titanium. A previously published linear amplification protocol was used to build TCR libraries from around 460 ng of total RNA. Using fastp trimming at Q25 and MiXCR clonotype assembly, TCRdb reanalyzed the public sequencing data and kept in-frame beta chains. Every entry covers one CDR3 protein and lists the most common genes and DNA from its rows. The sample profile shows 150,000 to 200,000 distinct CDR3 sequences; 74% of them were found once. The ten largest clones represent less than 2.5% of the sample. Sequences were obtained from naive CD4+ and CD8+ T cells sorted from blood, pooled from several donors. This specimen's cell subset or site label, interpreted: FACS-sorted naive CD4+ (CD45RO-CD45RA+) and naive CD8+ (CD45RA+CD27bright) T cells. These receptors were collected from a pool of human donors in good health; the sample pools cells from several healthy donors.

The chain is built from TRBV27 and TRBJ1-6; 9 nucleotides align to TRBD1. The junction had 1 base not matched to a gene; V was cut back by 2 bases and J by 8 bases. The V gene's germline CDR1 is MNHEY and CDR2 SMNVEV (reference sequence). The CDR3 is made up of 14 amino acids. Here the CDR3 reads CASSLTGGDSPLHF. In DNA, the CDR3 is TGTGCCAGCAGTTTAACAGGGGGCGATTCACCCCTCCACTTT.

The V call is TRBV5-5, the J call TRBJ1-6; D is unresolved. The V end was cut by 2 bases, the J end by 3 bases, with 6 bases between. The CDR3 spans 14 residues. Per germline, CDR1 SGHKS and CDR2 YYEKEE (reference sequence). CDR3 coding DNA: TGTGCCAGCAGCTTTGGGGTCTATAATTCACCCCTCCACTTT. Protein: CASSFGVYNSPLHF.

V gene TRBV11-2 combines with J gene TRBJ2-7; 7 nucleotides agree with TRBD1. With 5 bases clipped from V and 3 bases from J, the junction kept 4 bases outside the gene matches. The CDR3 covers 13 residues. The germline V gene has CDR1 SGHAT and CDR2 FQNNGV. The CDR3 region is CASSIGTVYEQYF. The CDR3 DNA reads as TGTGCCAGCAGCATCGGGACAGTCTACGAGCAGTACTTC.

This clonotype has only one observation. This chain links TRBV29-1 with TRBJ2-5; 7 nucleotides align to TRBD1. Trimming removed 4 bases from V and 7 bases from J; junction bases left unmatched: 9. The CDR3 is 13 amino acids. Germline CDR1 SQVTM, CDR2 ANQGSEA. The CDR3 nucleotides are TGCAGCGTTGTCCTGACAGGGTCGGGGACCCAGTACTTC. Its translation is CSVVLTGSGTQYF.

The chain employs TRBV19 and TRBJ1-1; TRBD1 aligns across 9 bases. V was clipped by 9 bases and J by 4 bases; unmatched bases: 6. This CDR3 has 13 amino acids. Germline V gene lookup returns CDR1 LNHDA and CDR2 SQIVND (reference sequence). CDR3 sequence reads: CASGDRVITEAFF. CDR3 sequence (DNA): TGTGCCAGCGGGGACAGGGTAATCACTGAAGCTTTCTTT.